The 23 T cell receptor beta chains given below trace back to one sample, sequenced in a study of identical twins. MiXCR, applied by TCRdb to the 5' RACE reads, yields one record per CDR3 protein. The table includes about 500,000 distinct CDR3 sequences, roughly an eighth detected once. This sample also belongs to another study, concerning yellow fever vaccine responses in identical twins.

Material: CD4+ T cells sorted from blood. These receptors originate from a woman in her late teens or twenties in good health.

The chain links TRBV11-2 to TRBJ2-7, with 7 bases aligning to TRBD2. The J segment lost 11 bases and the V segment lost 4 bases, leaving 5 bases of the junction unmatched. The length of the CDR3 is 11 residues. Germline V gene sequence: CDR1 SGHAT, CDR2 FQNNGV. The CDR3 spells CASSSGRGEYF. In DNA, the CDR3 is TGTGCCAGCAGCTCAGGACGGGGGGAGTACTTC. Full variable domain (remainder filled in from reference TRBV11-2 and TRBJ2-7): EAGVAQSPRYKIIEKRQSVAFWCNPISGHATLYWYQQILGQGPKLLIQFQNNGVVDDSQLPKDRFSAERLKGVDSTLKIQPAKLEDSAVYLCASSSGRGEYFGPGTRLTVT.

DNA for the CDR3: TGCAGTGCTAGAGATCAGAGTTCCCAGTACTTC. Translated, it gives CSARDQSSQYF. The chain is built from TRBV20-1 and TRBJ2-5; D remains unclear. Trimming removed 0 bases from V and 9 bases from J, with 8 bases in between. This CDR3 region has 11 residues. The germline V gene has CDR1 DFQATT and CDR2 SNEGSKA (reference sequence).

This clonotype was detected a few times. This CDR3 reads CASSKSGGPFQETQYF. CDR3 nucleotides: TGTGCCAGTTCTAAGAGCGGGGGGCCTTTCCAAGAGACCCAGTACTTC. The V gene is TRBV25-1, the J gene TRBJ2-5; the match to TRBD2 covers 9 bases. Germline CDR1 reads MGHDK; CDR2 reads SYGVNS. Germline trimming cut 9 bases from V and 1 base from J; bases unmatched to any gene: 12. The CDR3 consists of 16 residues.

The chain couples TRBV18 to TRBJ2-6; no firm D call. V lost 0 bases and J lost 2, with 11 bases in between. In germline, CDR1 is KGHSH, CDR2 LQKENI. The CDR3 spans 17 residues. CDR3 coding DNA: TGTGCCAGCTCACCACCGGGTGGAGAGCCTGGGGCCAACGTCCTGACTTTC. Protein product: CASSPPGGEPGANVLTF.

This clonotype was found a few times. V and J are TRBV29-1 and TRBJ2-3; D is uncertain. V dropped 6 bases and J dropped 4 bases, with 17 bases sitting between them. This CDR3 is 14 amino acids long. CDR1 is SQVTM and CDR2 is ANQGSEA in the germline V gene. The chain's CDR3 is CSVGSAMTADTQYF. The DNA of the CDR3 is TGCAGCGTGGGGTCGGCCATGACCGCAGATACGCAGTATTTT.

This clonotype was counted a single time. This chain uses TRBV12-3 or TRBV12-4 with TRBJ2-2, with D hard to call. The germline V and J ends were trimmed by 6 bases and 1 base, with 9 bases remaining between them. The CDR3 contains 14 residues. The CDR3 loop is CASSVTQNTGELFF. The DNA for the CDR3 is TGTGCCAGCAGCGTGACACAGAACACCGGGGAGCTGTTTTTT.

This clonotype was counted between two and nine times. The rearrangement uses TRBV20-1 and TRBJ2-1; 7 positions match TRBD2. Per germline, CDR1 DFQATT and CDR2 SNEGSKA (reference sequence). The length of the CDR3 is 13 residues. V dropped 6 bases and J dropped 12; count of bases not matched to a gene: 14. The CDR3 loop is CSAQPGLPSAQFF. CDR3 nucleotides: TGCAGTGCCCAACCGGGACTACCAAGCGCGCAGTTCTTC.

The V gene is TRBV6-2 or TRBV6-3, the J gene TRBJ1-2; D might be TRBD1 (5 bases). The CDR3 has 16 residues. Trimming took off 6 bases at V and 4 bases at J, with 21 bases between the two ends. Germline assignment: CDR1 MNHEY and CDR2 SVGEGT. The CDR3 loop is CASSQGTAAFAYGYTF. The CDR3 DNA follows: TGTGCCAGCAGCCAAGGGACGGCTGCTTTCGCCTATGGCTACACCTTC.

The rearrangement joins TRBV6-1 to TRBJ2-2, with 7 bases that match TRBD2. The J segment lost 4 bases and the V segment lost 6 bases, leaving 8 bases of the junction unmatched. Germline CDR1 MNHNS, CDR2 SASEGT. The CDR3 is 15 amino acids. Here the CDR3 reads CASSRGTKITGELFF. The DNA for the CDR3 is TGTGCCAGCAGCAGAGGGACTAAGATCACCGGGGAGCTGTTTTTT.

The J gene is TRBJ2-1, the V gene TRBV19, with 9 bases fitting TRBD1. V shed 7 bases, J shed 4 bases, and the junction held 11 bases outside the gene matches. Germline V lookup: CDR1 LNHDA, CDR2 SQIVND (reference sequence). This CDR3 is built from 16 residues. The CDR3 DNA reads TGTGCCAGTAACCATAAGGGGACAGGGAGATACAATGAGCAGTTCTTC. Amino acids: CASNHKGTGRYNEQFF.

This clonotype was observed at least ten times. The V gene is TRBV29-1, the J gene TRBJ2-2; tentatively, D is TRBD2 (5 bases). CDR3 length: 13 residues. Per germline, CDR1 SQVTM and CDR2 ANQGSEA. The V end was cut by 5 bases, the J end by 5 bases, with 12 bases between. The CDR3 protein is CSVHGVGTGELFF. For the CDR3, the DNA is TGCAGCGTTCACGGGGTTGGGACCGGGGAGCTGTTTTTT.

This clonotype has just a few counts. The chain carries TRBV12-3 or TRBV12-4 and TRBJ2-7, with 8 positions matching TRBD1. This CDR3 spans 13 amino acids. The V and J ends lost 6 bases and 7 bases, in that order; junction bases with no gene match: 8. CDR3 protein: CASRLTGGEEQYF. DNA of the CDR3: TGTGCCAGCAGGCTTACAGGGGGTGAAGAGCAGTACTTC.

The sample holds many counts of this clonotype. This sequence joins TRBV29-1 and TRBJ2-1; possibly TRBD2 for D (6 bases). V was shortened by 7 bases and J by 5 bases, with 12 bases between the two germline ends. CDR1 SQVTM and CDR2 ANQGSEA come from the germline V gene. The CDR3 consists of 12 residues. CDR3 in amino acids: CSAGLSHNEQFF. DNA for the CDR3: TGCAGCGCAGGACTATCACACAATGAGCAGTTCTTC.

This clonotype was seen a few times. V and J are TRBV29-1 and TRBJ1-3; D is unclear. This CDR3 is 12 amino acids long. V was pared by 7 bases and J by 0 bases, with 7 bases between. Germline CDR1 SQVTM, CDR2 ANQGSEA. CDR3 in amino acids: CSATVSGNTIYF. In DNA, the CDR3 is TGCAGCGCTACAGTCTCTGGAAACACCATATATTTT.

This clonotype was seen many times. This chain links TRBV11-2 with TRBJ2-4; 7 positions agree with TRBD1. CDR3 length: 14 amino acids. Germline CDR1 reads SGHAT; CDR2 reads FQNNGV. V trimming: 5 bases; J trimming: 7 bases; junction bases outside the gene matches: 8. CDR3 residues: CASSPTGATNIQYF. DNA for the CDR3: TGTGCCAGCAGCCCAACAGGGGCGACGAACATTCAGTACTTC.

In its sample, this clonotype was seen a few times. This rearrangement joins TRBV6-5 to TRBJ2-7, with 10 bases fitting TRBD1. CDR1 is MNHEY and CDR2 is SVGAGI in the germline V gene. The ends lost 2 bases at V and 1 base at J; junction bases unmatched: 5. The CDR3 has 16 amino acids. The CDR3 protein is CASSYIRTGGSYEQYF. The CDR3, as DNA: TGTGCCAGCAGTTACATTAGGACAGGGGGATCCTACGAGCAGTACTTC.

This clonotype was detected ten times or more. The chain combines TRBV20-1 with TRBJ2-7; 8 nucleotides line up with TRBD1. The CDR3 has 13 residues. J was trimmed by 4 bases and V by 5 bases; bases with no gene match: 7. Germline V gene data show CDR1 as DFQATT and CDR2 as SNEGSKA (reference sequence). CDR3 region: CSARGTGVYEQYF. In nucleotides, the CDR3 is TGCAGTGCTCGCGGGACAGGAGTATACGAGCAGTACTTC.

A note on this clonotype: Given the absence of the conserved phenylalanine or tryptophan at the CDR3 end, a read error is likely. The limits of the CDR3 on the DNA are not certain, so only TCRdb's listed CDR3 is given. The CDR3 sequence: CAISESGVVML. The chain is built from TRBV10-3 and TRBJ2-3. The CDR3 spans 11 residues, counting both ends. Germline assignment: CDR1 ENHRY and CDR2 SYGVKD.

The genes are TRBV6-5 and TRBJ2-2; unclear D gene. V gave up 3 bases and J gave up 3 bases, with 17 bases separating them. This CDR3 spans 17 amino acids. Germline V CDR1 and CDR2: MNHEY, SVGAGI. CDR3 sequence reads: CASSYFKIQSDTGELFF. The CDR3 region has the DNA TGTGCCAGCAGTTATTTTAAGATCCAGTCGGACACCGGGGAGCTGTTTTTT.

The J gene is TRBJ2-7, the V gene TRBV10-2, with D perhaps TRBD2 (6 bases). V was clipped by 8 bases and J by 7 bases, with 24 bases between them. The CDR3 consists of 15 residues. Germline V gene lookup returns CDR1 WSHSY and CDR2 SAAADI. CDR3: CASQHVGGPRAEQYF. CDR3 DNA: TGCGCCAGCCAACACGTGGGAGGTCCTAGGGCAGAGCAGTACTTC.

This clonotype was found a few times. The rearrangement links TRBV20-1 to TRBJ2-1; D call uncertain. The V gene lost 3 bases and the J gene lost 3 bases, with 9 bases spanning the gap. CDR1 and CDR2 from the germline V gene are DFQATT and SNEGSKA (reference sequence). This CDR3 region has 13 residues. CDR3 region: CSASTRIYNEQFF. The CDR3 DNA sequence: TGCAGTGCTAGTACTCGTATCTACAATGAGCAGTTCTTC.

This clonotype has a handful of counts. The chain couples TRBV10-3 to TRBJ2-1; D not certain. Trimming cost V 0 bases and J 10 bases, with 7 bases left between them. The CDR3 contains 12 residues. CDR1 and CDR2 (germline): ENHRY, SYGVKD. The CDR3 sequence: CAISESVTEQFF. The CDR3 DNA is TGTGCCATCAGTGAGTCGGTAACAGAGCAGTTCTTC.

This clonotype has a handful of counts. The rearrangement links TRBV5-1 to TRBJ2-1, with TRBD2 matching 8 bases. The junction had 3 bases not matched to a gene; V was cut back by 0 bases and J by 4 bases. The germline gives CDR1 SGHRS, CDR2 YFSETQ. The CDR3 loop spans 15 amino acids. The CDR3 reads CASSLDPGGYNEQFF. CDR3 sequence (DNA): TGCGCCAGCAGCTTGGACCCGGGAGGGTACAATGAGCAGTTCTTC.